The rows below give T cell receptor beta chains drawn from one sample of a study of T cell responses to AZD1222 COVID-19 vaccine. Produced via immunoSEQ multiplex PCR; TCRdb's table is partial and in-frame only. The sample has approximately 92,000 clones, 90% to 95% seen once. This material consisted of peripheral blood, taken on day 0 of AZD1222 vaccination. The receptors come from an adult in good health. Both conserved end residues are part of each CDR3. Each record gives: J gene, clone size, D gene, V gene, CDR3 DNA, CDR3 protein. A D gene is named only where the DNA matches it firmly. Where a row states a size, it is once, few, many or the class of an expanded clone; other rows omit it.

j_call: TRBJ2-1
clone_size: .
d_call: .
v_call: TRBV9
cdr3_nt: TGTGCCAGCAGCCCGGCGGCTAGCGTCTATGAGCAGTTCTTC
cdr3_aa: CASSPAASVYEQFF

j_call: TRBJ1-3
clone_size: .
d_call: .
v_call: TRBV18
cdr3_nt: TGTGCCAGCTCACCCGACTCAGGGACCTCTGGAAACACCATATATTTT
cdr3_aa: CASSPDSGTSGNTIYF

j_call: TRBJ2-7
clone_size: .
d_call: .
v_call: TRBV28
cdr3_nt: TGTGCCAGCAGTTTAGCGGGTTCTCCGGGGGAGCAGTACTTC
cdr3_aa: CASSLAGSPGEQYF

j_call: TRBJ2-3
clone_size: .
d_call: TRBD2
v_call: TRBV10-3
cdr3_nt: TGTGCCATCACCCTGAGCGGGACGAATACGCAGTATTTT
cdr3_aa: CAITLSGTNTQYF

j_call: TRBJ2-3
clone_size: .
d_call: .
v_call: TRBV7-2
cdr3_nt: TGTGCCAGCGTTCCGGGAGCGGCTGGCACAGATACGCAGTATTTT
cdr3_aa: CASVPGAAGTDTQYF

j_call: TRBJ1-2
clone_size: .
d_call: .
v_call: TRBV5-1
cdr3_nt: TGCGCCAGCAGCTCCAAGCAGGGTAACTATGGCTACACCTTC
cdr3_aa: CASSSKQGNYGYTF

j_call: TRBJ1-4
clone_size: .
d_call: TRBD1
v_call: TRBV5-6
cdr3_nt: TGTGCCAGCAGCCCTTGGGACAGGGGGCGTGAAAAACTGTTTTTT
cdr3_aa: CASSPWDRGREKLFF

j_call: TRBJ1-5
clone_size: .
d_call: TRBD1
v_call: TRBV19
cdr3_nt: TGTGCCAGTAGGGTCCCGGGACAGGGACATCAGCCCCAGCATTTT
cdr3_aa: CASRVPGQGHQPQHF

j_call: TRBJ2-2
clone_size: .
d_call: TRBD2
v_call: TRBV7-7
cdr3_nt: TGTGCTAGCAGCGCCCGACTAGCGGGGTTGGGGGAGCTGTTTTTT
cdr3_aa: CASSARLAGLGELFF

j_call: TRBJ1-3
clone_size: .
d_call: TRBD1
v_call: TRBV5-6
cdr3_nt: TGTGCCAGCAGCTTGGAGGGGACAGGACATGGAAACACCATATATTTT
cdr3_aa: CASSLEGTGHGNTIYF

j_call: TRBJ1-2
clone_size: .
d_call: TRBD1
v_call: TRBV19
cdr3_nt: TGTGCCAGTAGTATGGGGACAGGGACCTATGGCTACACCTTC
cdr3_aa: CASSMGTGTYGYTF

j_call: TRBJ1-5
clone_size: .
d_call: .
v_call: TRBV21-1
cdr3_nt: TGTGCCAGCAGCAAAGGCAGACCTTATAGCAATCAGCCCCAGCATTTT
cdr3_aa: CASSKGRPYSNQPQHF

j_call: TRBJ2-7
clone_size: .
d_call: .
v_call: TRBV10-3
cdr3_nt: TGTGCCATCACGGCACAGTCCTACGAGCAGTACTTC
cdr3_aa: CAITAQSYEQYF

j_call: TRBJ1-2
clone_size: .
d_call: .
v_call: TRBV11-2
cdr3_nt: TGTGCCAGCAGCTTAGGAGCAGGGTTCGTTAACTATGGCTACACCTTC
cdr3_aa: CASSLGAGFVNYGYTF

j_call: TRBJ2-3
clone_size: .
d_call: .
v_call: TRBV11-2
cdr3_nt: TGTGCCAGCAGCTTGGATCTCACAGATACGCAGTATTTT
cdr3_aa: CASSLDLTDTQYF

j_call: TRBJ2-6
clone_size: .
d_call: .
v_call: TRBV27
cdr3_nt: TGTGCCAGCAGTTTTTCGGGCTCTGGGGCCAACGTCCTGACTTTC
cdr3_aa: CASSFSGSGANVLTF

j_call: TRBJ2-1
clone_size: .
d_call: TRBD2
v_call: TRBV4-1
cdr3_nt: TGCGCCAGCAGCCAAGGGACTAGCGGGGATAGGTACAATGAGCAGTTCTTC
cdr3_aa: CASSQGTSGDRYNEQFF

j_call: TRBJ2-1
clone_size: .
d_call: TRBD2
v_call: TRBV18
cdr3_nt: TGTGCCAGCTCACCGCCGGGACTAGCGGGGGTTGAGCAGTTCTTC
cdr3_aa: CASSPPGLAGVEQFF

j_call: TRBJ1-1
clone_size: .
d_call: .
v_call: TRBV6-2/TRBV6-3
cdr3_nt: TGTGCCAGCAGACCTACAGGGACTAACACTGAAGCTTTCTTT
cdr3_aa: CASRPTGTNTEAFF

j_call: TRBJ1-3
clone_size: .
d_call: TRBD1
v_call: TRBV11-2
cdr3_nt: TGTGCCAGCTCCTCCTCCAGGGGGCGCGGAAACACCATATATTTT
cdr3_aa: CASSSSRGRGNTIYF

j_call: TRBJ2-7
clone_size: once
d_call: .
v_call: TRBV5-1
cdr3_nt: TGCGCCAGCAGCTTCGGGGACTCCTACGAGCAGTACTTC
cdr3_aa: CASSFGDSYEQYF

j_call: TRBJ2-7
clone_size: .
d_call: .
v_call: TRBV5-1
cdr3_nt: TGCGCCAGCAGCTCCGATAGCGTTGGCGAGCAGTACTTC
cdr3_aa: CASSSDSVGEQYF

j_call: TRBJ1-2
clone_size: .
d_call: TRBD1
v_call: TRBV3-1/TRBV3-2
cdr3_nt: TGTGCCAGCAGCCAAGACCACGACAGGGGCGGTGGCTACACCTTC
cdr3_aa: CASSQDHDRGGGYTF

j_call: TRBJ2-6
clone_size: .
d_call: .
v_call: TRBV19
cdr3_nt: TGTGCCAGTAGACAGAGGCCCTCTGGGGCCAACGTCCTGACTTTC
cdr3_aa: CASRQRPSGANVLTF

j_call: TRBJ2-7
clone_size: .
d_call: .
v_call: TRBV5-4
cdr3_nt: TGTGCCAGCAGCTTGTTCCTCAGCTCCTACGAGCAGTACTTC
cdr3_aa: CASSLFLSSYEQYF

j_call: TRBJ1-1
clone_size: .
d_call: .
v_call: TRBV3-1/TRBV3-2
cdr3_nt: TGTGCCAGCAGCCAAGAAAGAATGAACACTGAAGCTTTCTTT
cdr3_aa: CASSQERMNTEAFF

j_call: TRBJ2-5
clone_size: .
d_call: TRBD1
v_call: TRBV5-1
cdr3_nt: TGCGCCAGCAGCTCAAGGACAGGGGTAGAGACCCAGTACTTC
cdr3_aa: CASSSRTGVETQYF

j_call: TRBJ2-7
clone_size: .
d_call: .
v_call: TRBV6-6
cdr3_nt: TGTGCCAGCGGGAGACAGAGCTCCTACGAGCAGTACTTC
cdr3_aa: CASGRQSSYEQYF

j_call: TRBJ2-3
clone_size: .
d_call: .
v_call: TRBV6-5
cdr3_nt: TGTGCCAGCAGCGCCCGGAGGGGGACCACAGATACGCAGTATTTT
cdr3_aa: CASSARRGTTDTQYF

j_call: TRBJ2-5
clone_size: .
d_call: .
v_call: TRBV9
cdr3_nt: TGTGCCAGCAGCGGGACCACAAAAGAGACCCAGTACTTC
cdr3_aa: CASSGTTKETQYF

j_call: TRBJ1-2
clone_size: .
d_call: TRBD1
v_call: TRBV5-4
cdr3_nt: TGTGCCAGCAGCCCCGACAGGGGACAGGGGAACTATGGCTACACCTTC
cdr3_aa: CASSPDRGQGNYGYTF

j_call: TRBJ2-2
clone_size: .
d_call: TRBD1
v_call: TRBV5-4
cdr3_nt: TGTGCCAGCAGCTCACAGGGGGTTACCGGGGAGCTGTTTTTT
cdr3_aa: CASSSQGVTGELFF

j_call: TRBJ2-2
clone_size: medium-sized
d_call: .
v_call: TRBV10-3
cdr3_nt: TGTGCCATCAGTGAGATTGGGCCAGGTCCCACCGGGGAGCTGTTTTTT
cdr3_aa: CAISEIGPGPTGELFF

j_call: TRBJ1-4
clone_size: few
d_call: .
v_call: TRBV27
cdr3_nt: TGTGCCAGCAGTTTAAGGCAGAATGAAAAACTGTTTTTT
cdr3_aa: CASSLRQNEKLFF

j_call: TRBJ1-1
clone_size: .
d_call: TRBD1
v_call: TRBV19
cdr3_nt: TGTGCCAGTAAGGAGGACAGGGCGATGAACACTGAAGCTTTCTTT
cdr3_aa: CASKEDRAMNTEAFF

j_call: TRBJ2-1
clone_size: .
d_call: .
v_call: TRBV7-2
cdr3_nt: TGTGCCAGCAGCTCATTCTCTCAGGGGACTGGGCAGTTCTTC
cdr3_aa: CASSSFSQGTGQFF

j_call: TRBJ1-1
clone_size: once
d_call: .
v_call: TRBV12-5
cdr3_nt: TGTGCTAGTGCCCGGACCACTGAAGCTTTCTTT
cdr3_aa: CASARTTEAFF

j_call: TRBJ2-7
clone_size: .
d_call: .
v_call: TRBV18
cdr3_nt: TGTGCCAGCTCAACCTCCTACGAGCAGTACTTC
cdr3_aa: CASSTSYEQYF

j_call: TRBJ2-2
clone_size: .
d_call: .
v_call: TRBV14
cdr3_nt: TGTGCCAGCAGCCTCACTGATGTGGAGCTGTTTTTT
cdr3_aa: CASSLTDVELFF

j_call: TRBJ2-5
clone_size: .
d_call: .
v_call: TRBV12-2
cdr3_nt: TGTGCAAGTCGCCCAGAGACAGGGTTAGAGACCCAGTACTTC
cdr3_aa: CASRPETGLETQYF

j_call: TRBJ1-1
clone_size: .
d_call: TRBD1
v_call: TRBV28
cdr3_nt: TGTGCCAGCAGTCCCCTGACAGGGACTAACACTGAAGCTTTCTTT
cdr3_aa: CASSPLTGTNTEAFF

j_call: TRBJ2-1
clone_size: .
d_call: TRBD2
v_call: TRBV5-6
cdr3_nt: TGTGCCAGCAGCACAGGACTAGCGGGAAGCCCAATCTACAATGAGCAGTTCTTC
cdr3_aa: CASSTGLAGSPIYNEQFF

j_call: TRBJ2-2
clone_size: .
d_call: .
v_call: TRBV18
cdr3_nt: TGTGCCAGCTCACGAACTATGGGGCCGAGGAGCACCGGGGAGCTGTTTTTT
cdr3_aa: CASSRTMGPRSTGELFF

j_call: TRBJ2-1
clone_size: .
d_call: TRBD2
v_call: TRBV11-2
cdr3_nt: TGTGCCAGCAGCTCCCGACTAGCGAAGACCTACAATGAGCAGTTCTTC
cdr3_aa: CASSSRLAKTYNEQFF

j_call: TRBJ1-2
clone_size: .
d_call: .
v_call: TRBV12-5
cdr3_nt: TGTGCTTGCTCCCCCGGGAACTATGGCTACACCTTC
cdr3_aa: CACSPGNYGYTF

j_call: TRBJ1-6
clone_size: once
d_call: TRBD1
v_call: TRBV5-1
cdr3_nt: TGCGCCAGCAGCTTATTCGGACAGGCTAGCTCCTATAATTCACCCCTCCACTTT
cdr3_aa: CASSLFGQASSYNSPLHF

j_call: TRBJ1-2
clone_size: .
d_call: .
v_call: TRBV14
cdr3_nt: TGTGCCAGCAGCCAAGGGGCAGGCTATGGCTACACCTTC
cdr3_aa: CASSQGAGYGYTF

j_call: TRBJ1-3
clone_size: few
d_call: .
v_call: TRBV27
cdr3_nt: TGTGCCAGCAGTTTATCCCGGGGGTATGGAAACACCATATATTTT
cdr3_aa: CASSLSRGYGNTIYF

j_call: TRBJ1-4
clone_size: .
d_call: .
v_call: TRBV21-1
cdr3_nt: TGTGCCAGCAGCAAAAAGGGCACTAATGAAAAACTGTTTTTT
cdr3_aa: CASSKKGTNEKLFF

j_call: TRBJ2-5
clone_size: .
d_call: .
v_call: TRBV24-1
cdr3_nt: TGTGCCACCAGTGAGGGGGGGGGCTGGCAAGAGACCCAGTACTTC
cdr3_aa: CATSEGGGWQETQYF

j_call: TRBJ2-3
clone_size: once
d_call: TRBD1
v_call: TRBV28
cdr3_nt: TGTGCCAGCAGTTTCCCCGGGACAGGGGGTCGGGATACGCAGTATTTT
cdr3_aa: CASSFPGTGGRDTQYF

j_call: TRBJ1-1
clone_size: .
d_call: TRBD1
v_call: TRBV6-5
cdr3_nt: TGTGCCAGCAGTTACGTGGGACAGGGTAACGGCAAAATAGCTTTCTTT
cdr3_aa: CASSYVGQGNGKIAFF

j_call: TRBJ1-4
clone_size: .
d_call: .
v_call: TRBV29-1
cdr3_nt: TGCAGCGCGACACGACGGATTAATGAAAAACTGTTTTTT
cdr3_aa: CSATRRINEKLFF

j_call: TRBJ1-1
clone_size: .
d_call: .
v_call: TRBV4-1
cdr3_nt: TGCGCCAGCAGCCAAGGTGGGAGGGTGGGCACTGAAGCTTTCTTT
cdr3_aa: CASSQGGRVGTEAFF